Listed here are 30 T cell receptor beta chains from one sample, sequenced in a study of early T cells in non-severe SARS-CoV-2 infection. TCRdb passed the 5' RACE reads through MiXCR, listing each CDR3 protein once. This table has around 57,000 distinct CDR3 sequences, roughly an eighth appearing once. Sequenced material: whole blood. The receptors here all came from an adult who was a healthcare worker with PCR-confirmed SARS-CoV-2 infection or an uninfected control (not recorded which).

This clonotype was seen a few times. This rearrangement joins TRBV4-2 to TRBJ2-2; TRBD2 agrees at 8 bases. The CDR3 length is 17 residues. Trimming took 1 base from V and 5 from J; bases not matched to a gene: 9. CDR1 LGHNA and CDR2 YNFKEQ come from the germline V gene. This CDR3 is CASSQVLVAGKTGELFF. CDR3 sequence (DNA): TGTGCCAGCAGCCAAGTTTTGGTAGCGGGAAAAACCGGGGAGCTGTTTTTT.

This clonotype was detected ten times or more. The rearrangement links TRBV6-2 or TRBV6-3 to TRBJ1-1, with D possibly TRBD1 on 5 matching bases. This CDR3 has 18 amino acids. V lost 0 bases to trimming and J lost 4 bases, with 21 bases between them. The germline V gene has CDR1 MNHEY and CDR2 SVGEGT. CDR3 in amino acids: CASSYSTGGRSYGTEAFF. The CDR3, as DNA: TGTGCCAGCAGTTACTCGACGGGGGGTAGGTCGTACGGCACTGAAGCTTTCTTT.

At least ten counts were recorded for this clonotype. V and J are TRBV6-1 and TRBJ1-1; D gene uncertain. Germline V lookup: CDR1 MNHNS, CDR2 SASEGT. Trimming removed 6 bases at V and 7 bases at J, with 9 bases between. This CDR3 contains 11 residues. CDR3 bases: TGTGCCAGCAGACCGGTCGGTGAAGCTTTCTTT. It is translated as CASRPVGEAFF.

The genes are TRBV18 and TRBJ2-2; either TRBD1 or TRBD2 may fit D (5 bases each). Trimming stripped 1 base from V and 3 bases from J, with 12 bases between. Germline values: CDR1 KGHSH, CDR2 LQKENI. The CDR3 has 16 residues. Written as DNA, the CDR3 is TGTGCCAGCTCACCACAACGGGGCCTGGACACCGGGGAGCTGTTTTTT. Protein sequence: CASSPQRGLDTGELFF.

This clonotype appeared many times. The V call is TRBV4-1, the J call TRBJ2-5; D gene ambiguous. Trimming took off 0 bases at V and 4 bases at J, with 9 bases between the two ends. This CDR3 spans 14 amino acids. The germline V gene has CDR1 MGHRA and CDR2 YSYEKL. The CDR3 nucleotides are TGCGCCAGCAGCCAAGAGCACGTGGGAGAGACCCAGTACTTC. It encodes CASSQEHVGETQYF.

This sequence joins TRBV28 and TRBJ2-2, with D hard to call. Looked up from germline, CDR1 is MDHEN and CDR2 is SYDVKM. Trimming took 5 bases from V and 5 from J, leaving 6 bases between them. The CDR3 is made up of 12 amino acids. In DNA, the CDR3 is TGTGCCAGCAGTCCCAGTACCGGGGAGCTGTTTTTT. Its translation is CASSPSTGELFF.

This clonotype appeared many times. The chain combines TRBV20-1 with TRBJ2-7; TRBD1 matches 7 bases. The length of the CDR3 is 12 residues. V lost 7 bases to trimming and J lost 6 bases; unmatched junction nucleotides: 9. Germline lookup yields CDR1 DFQATT and CDR2 SNEGSKA (reference sequence). The CDR3: CSVRQGTSEQYF. Here the CDR3 DNA reads TGCAGTGTAAGACAGGGAACGTCCGAGCAGTACTTC.

This clonotype was counted ten times or more. The J gene is TRBJ1-1, the V gene TRBV12-5; no firm D call. Germline values: CDR1 LGHNT, CDR2 FRNRAP. The germline V and J ends were trimmed by 3 bases and 1 base, with 6 bases remaining between them. The CDR3 loop spans 13 amino acids. The CDR3 nucleotides read TGTGCTAGTGGTTTCGATCGGAACACTGAAGCTTTCTTT. Translated: CASGFDRNTEAFF.

The chain is built from TRBV18 and TRBJ2-7; TRBD1 agrees at 7 bases. CDR1 is KGHSH and CDR2 is LQKENI in the germline V gene. This CDR3 has 16 residues. J was trimmed by 2 bases and V by 1 base; bases with no gene match: 8. The CDR3 sequence is CASSPRADRSTYEQYF. CDR3 in DNA: TGTGCCAGCTCACCACGGGCGGACAGGAGTACCTACGAGCAGTACTTC.

This clonotype was seen repeatedly, ten times or more. The chain joins TRBV7-2 to TRBJ2-1; 9 nucleotides match TRBD2. CDR1 SGHTA and CDR2 FQGNSA come from the germline V gene. The CDR3 has 15 amino acids. Trimming removed 1 base from V and 10 bases from J; junction bases left unmatched: 8. The DNA for the CDR3 is TGTGCCAGCAGCTTAGAACCGACTAGCGGCTCGGAGCAGTTCTTC. Translating it yields CASSLEPTSGSEQFF.

In this sample, this clonotype turned up many times. The chain is built from TRBV20-1 and TRBJ1-1, with TRBD1 as a possible D gene (5 bases). The germline gives CDR1 DFQATT, CDR2 SNEGSKA (reference sequence). This CDR3 region has 13 residues. V was pared by 1 base and J by 1 base, with 7 bases between. This CDR3 is CSARVGGNTEAFF. The CDR3 DNA reads as TGCAGTGCTAGAGTGGGGGGGAACACTGAAGCTTTCTTT.

This clonotype has just a few counts. The chain employs TRBV5-5 and TRBJ1-1; D unclear. Per germline, CDR1 SGHKS and CDR2 YYEKEE (reference sequence). Trimming shortened V by 0 bases and J by 8 bases, and 8 bases separated the two germline ends. CDR3 size: 12 residues. The CDR3 nucleotides read TGTGCCAGCAGCTTGGTGGCAGAAGAAGCTTTCTTT. This sequence encodes CASSLVAEEAFF.

This clonotype has ten or more counts. The chain carries TRBV7-8 and TRBJ2-7, with TRBD1 matching 9 bases. Trimming at V came to 5 bases and at J to 0 bases, leaving 2 bases not matched to a gene. Germline CDR1 SGHVS, CDR2 FQNEAQ. The CDR3 covers 14 residues. CDR3 DNA: TGTGCCAGCAGCGGGACAGGGAGCTCCTACGAGCAGTACTTC. This translates into CASSGTGSSYEQYF.

In this sample, this clonotype turned up a few times. The chain combines TRBV29-1 with TRBJ2-1, with 9 bases lining up with TRBD2. Unmatched junction bases numbered 8, after V lost 0 bases and J lost 5 bases. From germline, CDR1 is SQVTM and CDR2 ANQGSEA. The CDR3 has 16 amino acids. The CDR3 region has the DNA TGCAGCGTTGAAGACACTCTAGCGGGGTTTAACAATGAGCAGTTCTTC. Translating gives CSVEDTLAGFNNEQFF.

This clonotype was recorded a few times. This chain uses TRBV14 with TRBJ2-1, with D unclear. The CDR3 runs to 14 residues. Deletions cut 2 bases from V and 5 bases from J, with 10 bases between. Germline CDR1 is SGHDN and CDR2 is FVKESK. The CDR3 DNA sequence: TGTGCCAGCAGCCAAACCGATTGGGACAATGAGCAGTTCTTC. It specifies CASSQTDWDNEQFF.

The J gene is TRBJ2-4, the V gene TRBV3-1; 8 bases are shared with TRBD2. Germline assignment: CDR1 LGHDT and CDR2 YNNKEL (reference sequence). The CDR3 is 15 amino acids. Trimming cost V 0 bases and J 9 bases; bases outside gene matches: 7. CDR3 sequence reads: CASSQDPGGRSIQYF. Here the CDR3 DNA reads TGTGCCAGCAGCCAAGATCCGGGGGGGCGAAGCATTCAGTACTTC.

In its sample, this clonotype was seen a few times. The V call is TRBV2, the J call TRBJ2-2, with TRBD2 matching over 7 bases. CDR3 length: 15 residues. Losses at the gene ends were 7 bases for V and 4 bases for J; bases not matched to a gene: 9. Germline CDR1 is SNHLY and CDR2 is FYNNEI. The CDR3 DNA sequence: TGTGCCAGCAACGTAGGCGGGGGTGGCACCGGGGAGCTGTTTTTT. It codes for CASNVGGGGTGELFF.

This clonotype has more than one count but fewer than ten. The V gene is TRBV2, the J gene TRBJ2-7, with 8 bases lining up with TRBD2. With 6 bases clipped from V and 6 bases from J, the junction kept 10 bases outside the gene matches. The germline V gene has CDR1 SNHLY and CDR2 FYNNEI. The CDR3 spans 14 residues. The CDR3 protein is CASSRGGNSFEQYF. The CDR3 DNA reads TGTGCCAGCAGCCGGGGGGGGAACTCATTCGAGCAGTACTTC.

This clonotype was recorded at least ten times. V and J are TRBV7-9 and TRBJ2-5; D gene uncertain. This CDR3 contains 14 residues. Germline V lookup: CDR1 SEHNR, CDR2 FQNEAQ (reference sequence). Trimming left V 0 bases short and J 4 bases short, with 9 bases between. The CDR3 nucleotides are TGTGCCAGCAGCTTAGCTTCGCGCGGAGAGACCCAGTACTTC. It yields the protein CASSLASRGETQYF.

This clonotype was recorded a few times. The chain recombines TRBV7-9 with TRBJ2-5; D might be TRBD1 (5 bases). The V end was cut by 5 bases, the J end by 2 bases, with 15 bases between. CDR3 length: 15 amino acids. Germline-derived CDR1 and CDR2 are SEHNR and FQNEAQ (reference sequence). CDR3 bases: TGTGCCAGCAGCCCGGACATTCCCCGACAAGAGACCCAGTACTTC. It yields the protein CASSPDIPRQETQYF.

This clonotype was picked up many times. The rearrangement joins TRBV6-1 to TRBJ2-1, with TRBD2 matching over 9 bases. With V trimmed by 5 bases and J by 4 bases, 6 bases remained unmatched. The CDR3 consists of 15 residues. The germline CDR1 and CDR2 sequences are MNHNS and SASEGT. The CDR3 loop reads CASSPSGEGYNEQFF. The CDR3 bases are TGTGCCAGCAGTCCTAGCGGGGAGGGATACAATGAGCAGTTCTTC.

This clonotype was seen more than once but under ten times. The CDR3 DNA follows: TGTGCCAGCAGCTCGCAGCCGGGACAGGGGGTGACATTCTACAATGAGCAGTTCTTC. As protein: CASSSQPGQGVTFYNEQFF. The V call is TRBV7-6, the J call TRBJ2-1, with TRBD1 matching 11 bases. The CDR3 is 19 residues long. Unmatched junction bases numbered 14, after V lost 4 bases and J lost 3 bases. Germline V lookup: CDR1 SGHVS, CDR2 FNYEAQ.

This clonotype has just a few counts. This chain connects TRBV5-1 to TRBJ2-3; D is unresolved. Between the trimmed V and J ends, which lost 0 bases and 4 bases, there was a span of 9 bases. The CDR3 extends over 14 amino acids. Germline V gene data show CDR1 as SGHRS and CDR2 as YFSETQ. CDR3 loop: CASSLAPPADTQYF. CDR3 nucleotides: TGCGCCAGCAGCTTGGCCCCACCTGCAGATACGCAGTATTTT.

Only a few counts were recorded for this clonotype. The chain employs TRBV24-1 and TRBJ2-4; TRBD1 matches at 11 bases. The CDR3 runs 15 residues. From germline, CDR1 is KGHDR and CDR2 SFDVKD. V dropped 4 bases and J dropped 6; count of bases not matched to a gene: 4. CDR3 sequence (DNA): TGTGCCACCAGTGAGTCCGGGACAGGGGGAAACATTCAGTACTTC. Amino acid sequence: CATSESGTGGNIQYF.

This clonotype has more than one count but fewer than ten. The CDR3 DNA sequence: TGCGCCAGCAGCTCCCGTACTAGCGGGAGCTCCTACGAGCAGTACTTC. Its protein is CASSSRTSGSSYEQYF. This rearrangement joins TRBV5-1 to TRBJ2-7; 11 bases are shared with TRBD2. The length of the CDR3 is 16 residues. The J segment lost 0 bases and the V segment lost 3 bases, leaving 5 bases of the junction unmatched. Per the germline V gene, CDR1 is SGHRS and CDR2 is YFSETQ.

This clonotype was counted many times. The chain couples TRBV29-1 to TRBJ2-1, with 13 bases aligning to TRBD2. Germline assignment: CDR1 SQVTM and CDR2 ANQGSEA. Trimming removed 6 bases from V and 8 bases from J; junction bases left unmatched: 7. There are 14 residues in the CDR3. This chain's CDR3 is CSVAGTSGIDEQFF. The CDR3 coding sequence is TGCAGCGTGGCCGGGACTAGCGGGATTGATGAGCAGTTCTTC.

A word on this clonotype: Germline is not matched at one junction end, which may reflect a read error. This sequence joins TRBV7-2 and TRBJ2-2, with D maybe TRBD2 (5 bases). CDR3 length equals 16 residues. CDR1 and CDR2 (germline): SGHTA, FQGNSA. CDR3 sequence: CASSSYMQIQTGELFF. The CDR3, as DNA: TGTGCCAGCAGCTCTTACATGCAGATTCAAACCGGGGAGCTATTTTTT. The full variable domain, completed using reference TRBV7-2 and TRBJ2-2, is GAGVSQSPSNKVTEKGKDVELRCDPISGHTALYWYRQSLGQGLEFLIYFQGNSAPDKSGLPSDRFSAERTGGSVSTLTIQRTQQEDSAVYLCASSSYMQIQTGELFFGEGSRLTVL.

There are a few counts of this clonotype. The chain is built from TRBV29-1 and TRBJ2-7; D might be TRBD2 (6 bases). The CDR3 contains 13 residues. Trimming stripped 5 bases from V and 7 bases from J, with 18 bases between. Germline CDR1 and CDR2: SQVTM and ANQGSEA. The CDR3 coding sequence is TGCAGCGTTAGGGACTCCTTGACGGGGGAGCAGTACTTC. Translated, it gives CSVRDSLTGEQYF.

V and J are TRBV28 and TRBJ2-7, with no clear D. CDR1 is MDHEN and CDR2 is SYDVKM in the germline V gene. This CDR3 spans 15 amino acids. The V end lost 3 bases, the J end lost 4 bases, and 16 bases lay between the germline ends. DNA of the CDR3: TGTGCCAGCAGTTTGGTCGTGAACAGTGTTTACGAGCAGTACTTC. This sequence encodes CASSLVVNSVYEQYF.

This sequence joins TRBV10-3 and TRBJ2-3, with 9 bases fitting TRBD2. J gave up 4 bases and V 2 bases, and 7 bases lay outside the gene matches. This CDR3 has 16 amino acids. Germline V gene lookup returns CDR1 ENHRY and CDR2 SYGVKD. The CDR3 spells CAISEGVAGAADTQYF. CDR3 nucleotide sequence: TGTGCCATCAGTGAGGGGGTAGCGGGAGCAGCAGATACGCAGTATTTT.